Below are 15 T cell receptor beta chains sequenced from a single sample in a study of cytomegalovirus exposure and HLA in healthy donors. The PCR ran on 60 Vbeta and 13 Jbeta primers. Some clones are missing from TCRdb's copy, which holds only in-frame ones; the method was immunoSEQ multiplex PCR. The sample consists of about 150,000 clones, 74% of them appearing once. Sequencing was performed on PBMCs. Source of these receptors: a man aged 25 to 45 in good health and CMV-seronegative.

Written as DNA, the CDR3 is TGTGCCAGCAGTTTATCTCCGGGATCCCCCACAGATACGCAGTATTTT. This translates into CASSLSPGSPTDTQYF. The rearrangement links TRBV27 to TRBJ2-3, with a weak D call TRBD2 (5 bases). From germline, CDR1 is MNHEY and CDR2 SMNVEV (reference sequence). Trimming pared 0 bases from V and 2 bases from J, leaving 12 bases between. The CDR3 length is 16 residues.

The table lists this clone with a count of one. V and J are TRBV13 and TRBJ1-2; D unclear. Germline lookup yields CDR1 PRHDT and CDR2 FYEKMQ (reference sequence). This CDR3 has 15 amino acids. Trimming shortened V by 3 bases and J by 2 bases, and 13 bases separated the two germline ends. CDR3 bases: TGTGCCAGCAGCTTCCGCGTGGGAGAAAACTATGGCTACACCTTC. Amino acids: CASSFRVGENYGYTF.

The V gene is TRBV2, the J gene TRBJ2-3; a weak D match, TRBD1 (8 bases). The ends were cut back, 6 bases at V and 5 bases at J, with 18 bases in the middle. The CDR3 consists of 15 residues. The germline CDR1 and CDR2 sequences are SNHLY and FYNNEI. CDR3 in amino acids: CASSVDRGGGDTQYF. DNA of the CDR3: TGTGCCAGCAGCGTAGACAGGGGAGGGGGAGATACGCAGTATTTT.

The CDR3 loop reads CASSLEGPYVGYTF. Written as DNA, the CDR3 is TGTGCCAGCAGTCTAGAAGGCCCCTATGTTGGCTACACCTTC. The rearrangement links TRBV28 to TRBJ1-2; D is ambiguous. The CDR3 covers 14 residues. CDR1 MDHEN and CDR2 SYDVKM come from the germline V gene. V was shortened by 5 bases and J by 7 bases, with 17 bases between the two germline ends.

This clone has only one observation. The DNA for the CDR3 is TGCAGCGTTGAAGGGGGACAGGGGGCGAGGGAGCAGTACTTC. It codes for CSVEGGQGAREQYF. The chain employs TRBV29-1 and TRBJ2-7; 12 positions match TRBD1. The ends lost 1 base at V and 7 bases at J; junction bases unmatched: 5. The CDR3 contains 14 residues. Germline lookup yields CDR1 SQVTM and CDR2 ANQGSEA.

The V call is TRBV27, the J call TRBJ1-2; possible D gene TRBD1, 5 bases. Germline V CDR1 and CDR2: MNHEY, SMNVEV (reference sequence). The ends were cut back, 5 bases at V and 7 bases at J, with 17 bases in the middle. CDR3 length equals 14 residues. The CDR3 sequence is CASSPFQGLGGYTF. The CDR3 DNA reads as TGTGCCAGCAGTCCCTTCCAGGGACTTGGTGGCTACACCTTC.

The chain has TRBV30 and TRBJ1-1, with D perhaps TRBD1 (5 bases). Looked up from germline, CDR1 is GTSNPN and CDR2 is SVGIG (reference sequence). Between the trimmed V and J ends, which lost 1 base and 1 base, there was a span of 7 bases. This CDR3 has 13 amino acids. In DNA form, the CDR3 reads TGTGCCTGGAGTGGACAGTCGAACACTGAAGCTTTCTTT. It is translated as CAWSGQSNTEAFF.

This clone was observed a few times. V and J are TRBV2 and TRBJ2-7; 11 nucleotides agree with TRBD1. The CDR3 has 15 residues. The V gene's germline CDR1 is SNHLY and CDR2 FYNNEI. V was clipped by 5 bases and J by 5 bases; unmatched bases: 8. Here the CDR3 reads CASSTRTGGIDEQYF. In DNA form, the CDR3 reads TGTGCCAGCAGTACCAGGACAGGGGGCATAGACGAGCAGTACTTC.

V gene TRBV11-2 combines with J gene TRBJ1-1; D not resolved. Germline V CDR1 and CDR2: SGHAT, FQNNGV. This CDR3 region has 13 residues. V lost 2 bases, J lost 1 base, and 5 bases lay in between. As DNA, the CDR3 is TGTGCCAGCAGCTTAACGGGGAACACTGAAGCTTTCTTT. Protein: CASSLTGNTEAFF.

The CDR3 loop reads CAISETGNGYTF. CDR3 in DNA: TGTGCCATCAGTGAGACAGGGAATGGCTACACCTTC. V gene TRBV10-3 combines with J gene TRBJ1-2, with a possible D match to TRBD1 (6 bases). The CDR3 covers 12 residues. The V gene lost 2 bases and the J gene lost 6 bases, with 7 bases spanning the gap. Per the germline V gene, CDR1 is ENHRY and CDR2 is SYGVKD.

The chain recombines TRBV2 with TRBJ2-7, with 10 positions matching TRBD1. Germline CDR1 and CDR2: SNHLY and FYNNEI. The CDR3 is 14 residues long. The J segment lost 5 bases and the V segment lost 6 bases, leaving 7 bases of the junction unmatched. The DNA of the CDR3 is TGTGCCAGCAGGGACAGGGGGTTCGGGCACGAGCAGTACTTC. This encodes CASRDRGFGHEQYF.

The rearrangement uses TRBV5-1 and TRBJ2-2, with D unclear. Germline V lookup: CDR1 SGHRS, CDR2 YFSETQ. V was pared by 0 bases and J by 4 bases, with 10 bases between. This CDR3 has 15 residues. CDR3: CASSLEGALTGELFF. CDR3 sequence (DNA): TGCGCCAGCAGCTTGGAAGGAGCTCTCACCGGGGAGCTGTTTTTT.

The V gene is TRBV5-1, the J gene TRBJ2-4; D possibly corresponds to TRBD2 (7 bases). This CDR3 has 16 residues. Germline-derived CDR1 and CDR2 are SGHRS and YFSETQ. V gave up 0 bases and J gave up 2 bases, with 12 bases separating them. The CDR3 spells CASSLGGGAPKNIQYF. CDR3 nucleotide sequence: TGCGCCAGCAGCTTGGGTGGGGGGGCCCCCAAAAACATTCAGTACTTC.

This rearrangement joins TRBV7-2 to TRBJ1-1; D unresolved. The germline V gene encodes CDR1 SGHTA and CDR2 FQGNSA. Trimming left V 1 base short and J 2 bases short, with 11 bases between. The CDR3 is made up of 15 amino acids. The CDR3 is CASSLVGRKNTEAFF. CDR3 DNA sequence: TGTGCCAGCAGCTTAGTAGGGAGGAAAAACACTGAAGCTTTCTTT.

The CDR3 loop is CASSLGAGYTGELFF. The CDR3 bases are TGCGCCAGCAGCTTGGGAGCGGGGTACACCGGGGAGCTGTTTTTT. The chain employs TRBV5-1 and TRBJ2-2, with 7 bases identical to TRBD2. Trimming cost V 0 bases and J 3 bases; bases outside gene matches: 2. Germline V CDR1 and CDR2: SGHRS, YFSETQ. There are 15 residues in the CDR3.